The 32 T cell receptor beta chains presented below share a single source sample, sequenced in a study of control samples from healthy donors and cancer patients. Assay: immunoSEQ multiplex PCR; the TCRdb copy retains only in-frame clones and omits some. In the table there are over 100,000 clones, approximately 88% of which are singletons. The sample comprised blood. All receptors come from a man in his forties in good health.

The chain joins TRBV7-9 to TRBJ2-7; D is perhaps TRBD1 (5 bases). Trimming removed 5 bases at V and 0 bases at J, with 14 bases between. Per the germline V gene, CDR1 is SEHNR and CDR2 is FQNEAQ (reference sequence). This CDR3 region has 15 residues. The CDR3, as DNA: TGTGCCAGCAGCCCGGACATATGGACCTCCTACGAGCAGTACTTC. Protein sequence: CASSPDIWTSYEQYF. Together with reference TRBV7-9 and TRBJ2-7, the CDR3 gives the full variable domain: DTGVSQNPRHKITKRGQNVTFRCDPISEHNRLYWYRQTLGQGPEFLTYFQNEAQLEKSRLLSDRFSAERPKGSFSTLEIQRTEQGDSAMYLCASSPDIWTSYEQYFGPGTRLTVT.

This clone was seen only a few times. The chain is built from TRBV28 and TRBJ1-4; D not certain. Germline loops: CDR1 MDHEN, CDR2 SYDVKM. V was clipped by 4 bases and J by 8 bases, with 17 bases between them. The CDR3 is 15 amino acids. CDR3 nucleotides: TGTGCCAGCAGTTCGAACTCCCCTACTGGGGAAAAACTGTTTTTT. It translates to CASSSNSPTGEKLFF.

The rearrangement uses TRBV5-1 and TRBJ1-6, with D possibly TRBD1 on 5 matching bases. The germline gives CDR1 SGHRS, CDR2 YFSETQ. V was shortened by 4 bases and J by 5 bases, with 16 bases between the two germline ends. This CDR3 spans 16 amino acids. This CDR3 reads CASSRDRNRNNSPLHF. The DNA for the CDR3 is TGCGCCAGCAGCCGCGACAGAAACAGAAATAATTCACCCCTCCACTTT.

This chain links TRBV5-6 with TRBJ1-4; no reliable D call. V lost 3 bases and J lost 3, with 12 bases in between. Germline CDR1 and CDR2: SGHDT and YYEEEE. The CDR3 has 15 amino acids. Here the CDR3 DNA reads TGTGCCAGCAGCTCCCCAAGGGAGGCTAATGAAAAACTGTTTTTT. This gives the protein CASSSPREANEKLFF.

This clone has only one observation. One end of the junction varies from germline; a read error may be responsible. The chain combines TRBV13 with TRBJ1-5; 11 bases align to TRBD1. The CDR3 spans 14 residues. Germline V lookup: CDR1 PRHDT, CDR2 FYEKMQ (reference sequence). The CDR3 region has the DNA TGTGCCAGCAGTTTAGGGACAGGGGGTCAGCCCCAGCATTTT. This encodes CASSLGTGGQPQHF.

The chain joins TRBV14 to TRBJ2-3; 7 nucleotides match TRBD2. Germline V gene sequence: CDR1 SGHDN, CDR2 FVKESK. V was pared by 1 base and J by 8 bases, with 3 bases of the junction left unmatched. This CDR3 is built from 13 residues. The CDR3 DNA follows: TGTGCCAGCAGCCAAGTTGGACTAGTTACGCAGTATTTT. This codes for CASSQVGLVTQYF.

V is TRBV11-3 and J is TRBJ2-7, with TRBD2 identical over 9 bases. Germline loops: CDR1 SGHNT, CDR2 YENEEA. The CDR3 contains 15 residues. J lost 3 bases, V lost 1 base, and 4 bases had no gene match. CDR3 nucleotides: TGTGCCAGCAGCTTAGTCGCGGGGGGGTTCTACGAGCAGTACTTC. It is translated as CASSLVAGGFYEQYF.

The chain recombines TRBV19 with TRBJ1-5; a weak D match, TRBD1 (5 bases). Germline V gives CDR1 LNHDA, CDR2 SQIVND (reference sequence). The CDR3 covers 14 residues. V shed 6 bases and J shed 3 bases, with 12 bases lying between them. CDR3 sequence: CASRTGGNNQPQHF. As DNA, the CDR3 is TGTGCCAGTAGGACCGGGGGGAACAATCAGCCCCAGCATTTT.

This clone is a singleton in its sample. The rearrangement joins TRBV6-7 to TRBJ1-4, with 7 bases lining up with TRBD1. TRBV6-7 is an open reading frame whose function is uncertain. V trimming: 5 bases; J trimming: 2 bases; junction bases outside the gene matches: 11. This CDR3 contains 17 residues. The CDR3 sequence: CASSININRGTNEKLFF. The CDR3 nucleotides read TGTGCCAGCAGTATCAACATTAACAGGGGTACTAATGAAAAACTGTTTTTT.

The chain has TRBV7-2 and TRBJ1-2; 7 bases are a match to TRBD1. Per the germline V gene, CDR1 is SGHTA and CDR2 is FQGNSA. Trimming cost V 7 bases and J 4 bases; bases outside gene matches: 6. The CDR3 contains 13 residues. CDR3 in amino acids: CASIVRDSYGYTF. The CDR3 DNA sequence: TGTGCCAGCATTGTCAGGGACAGCTATGGCTACACCTTC.

This rearrangement joins TRBV12-5 to TRBJ2-1; perhaps TRBD2 as D (5 bases). CDR3 size: 17 residues. Germline assignment: CDR1 LGHNT and CDR2 FRNRAP. Trimming took 1 base from V and 8 from J, leaving 21 bases between them. CDR3 nucleotides: TGTGCTAGTGGTTTGGCCCCCGCGCTAGCTTACACATATGAGCAGTTCTTC. The encoded protein is CASGLAPALAYTYEQFF.

The CDR3, as DNA: TGTGCCAGCAGTTATCTCGTCGAGGAGGGGCAGTATTTT. Protein sequence: CASSYLVEEGQYF. The chain is built from TRBV6-6 and TRBJ2-3; the D gene is possibly TRBD2 (6 bases). V was cut by 3 bases and J by 11 bases, with 15 bases left in between. The CDR3 sequence is 13 residues long. The germline V gene encodes CDR1 MNHNY and CDR2 SVGAGI (reference sequence).

There are a few counts of this clone. At one boundary the junction diverges from the germline segment, which might be a read error. The chain couples TRBV6-6 to TRBJ1-5; no clear D. Germline V gene sequence: CDR1 MNHNY, CDR2 SVGAGI (reference sequence). This CDR3 has 14 residues. DNA of the CDR3: TGTGCCAGCAGTTACCCCGGTAGCCATCAGCCCCAGCATTTT. Its translation: CASSYPGSHQPQHF.

The V call is TRBV15, the J call TRBJ1-2, with 8 nucleotides matching TRBD1. Germline CDR1 reads LNHNV; CDR2 reads YYDKDF (reference sequence). This CDR3 comprises 17 residues. V was pared by 4 bases and J by 1 base, with 11 bases of the junction left unmatched. Here the CDR3 DNA reads TGTGCCACCAGCAAACAAGACAGGGGTTTGTTTAACTATGGCTACACCTTC. This encodes CATSKQDRGLFNYGYTF. The full variable domain, with the rest looked up from reference TRBV15 and TRBJ1-2, is DAMVIQNPRYQVTQFGKPVTLSCSQTLNHNVMYWYQQKSSQAPKLLFHYYDKDFNNEADTPDNFQSRRPNTSFCFLDIRSPGLGDTAMYLCATSKQDRGLFNYGYTFGSGTRLTVV.

This chain uses TRBV10-3 with TRBJ1-1, with a tentative D call TRBD1 (5 bases). Germline CDR1 is ENHRY and CDR2 is SYGVKD. CDR3 length: 16 residues. The V and J ends lost 0 bases and 1 base respectively, with 12 bases between them. The CDR3 spells CAISESKGQGNTEAFF. The DNA for the CDR3 is TGTGCCATCAGTGAGTCGAAGGGTCAGGGGAACACTGAAGCTTTCTTT.

The chain employs TRBV2 and TRBJ1-6, with 7 bases identical to TRBD1. J gave up 7 bases and V 4 bases, and 13 bases lay outside the gene matches. The CDR3 totals 17 residues. The germline gives CDR1 SNHLY, CDR2 FYNNEI. The CDR3 DNA sequence: TGTGCCAGCAGTGTTACTCCCCTACAGGGGCTAAATTCACCCCTCCACTTT. As protein: CASSVTPLQGLNSPLHF. The full variable domain, completed using reference TRBV2 and TRBJ1-6, is EPEVTQTPSHQVTQMGQEVILRCVPISNHLYFYWYRQILGQKVEFLVSFYNNEISEKSEIFDDQFSVERPDGSNFTLKIRSTKLEDSAMYFCASSVTPLQGLNSPLHFGNGTRLTVT.

The chain employs TRBV7-8 and TRBJ1-6; D perhaps matches TRBD1 (5 bases). Germline assignment: CDR1 SGHVS and CDR2 FQNEAQ. The CDR3 has 16 amino acids. V lost 3 bases, J lost 9 bases, and 18 bases lay in between. The CDR3 DNA sequence: TGTGCCAGCAGCTTTACCGCCCAGGGTTTGATTTCACCCCTCCACTTT. Translated, it gives CASSFTAQGLISPLHF.

V is TRBV7-7 and J is TRBJ1-2; D perhaps matches TRBD1 (6 bases). The CDR3 is made up of 15 amino acids. V was pared by 3 bases and J by 2 bases, with 13 bases between. The germline V gene has CDR1 SSHAT and CDR2 FNYEAQ (reference sequence). CDR3 DNA: TGTGCCAGCAGCTTTAGGGTAACAGGGAACTATGGCTACACCTTC. Its protein is CASSFRVTGNYGYTF.

The chain carries TRBV7-9 and TRBJ2-7; a possible D gene is TRBD2 (6 bases). The germline CDR1 and CDR2 sequences are SEHNR and FQNEAQ (reference sequence). There are 16 residues in the CDR3. V lost 5 bases to trimming and J lost 0 bases, with 17 bases between them. The CDR3, as DNA: TGTGCCAGCAGCCGAGTGGTAGGACTAAGCTCCTACGAGCAGTACTTC. Protein: CASSRVVGLSSYEQYF.

This chain joins TRBV6-2 or TRBV6-3 and TRBJ2-6, with TRBD1 as a possible D gene (6 bases). Per the germline V gene, CDR1 is MNHEY and CDR2 is SVGEGT. Trimming took 6 bases from V and 0 from J, leaving 24 bases between them. CDR3 length equals 20 residues. CDR3 region: CASSKSPRGGAFSGANVLTF. The CDR3 coding sequence is TGTGCCAGCAGCAAATCCCCCCGAGGGGGAGCCTTCTCTGGGGCCAACGTCCTGACTTTC.

V is TRBV18 and J is TRBJ1-5, with D possibly matching TRBD1 (5 bases). Between the trimmed V and J ends, which lost 2 bases and 4 bases, there was a span of 12 bases. From germline, CDR1 is KGHSH and CDR2 LQKENI. This CDR3 comprises 15 residues. This chain's CDR3 is CASSPAPQGNQPQHF. DNA for the CDR3: TGTGCCAGCTCACCAGCTCCGCAGGGTAATCAGCCCCAGCATTTT.

This clone was seen just once. This chain joins TRBV28 and TRBJ1-2; TRBD1 might be the D (5 bases). In germline, CDR1 is MDHEN, CDR2 SYDVKM. Trimming removed 5 bases at V and 4 bases at J, with 14 bases between. This CDR3 comprises 14 residues. CDR3 loop: CASSPPGQPYGYTF. The DNA of the CDR3 is TGTGCCAGCAGTCCCCCGGGGCAACCCTATGGCTACACCTTC.

A word on this clone: An end of the junction differs from the germline gene, which may be a read error. The chain has TRBV13 and TRBJ2-2; 10 bases match TRBD2. Germline CDR1 and CDR2: PRHDT and FYEKMQ (reference sequence). CDR3 size: 15 residues. The CDR3 bases are TGTGCCAGCACCTTAGCGGGGGGCAACACCGGGGAGCTGTTTTTT. Translated, it gives CASTLAGGNTGELFF. Based on the CDR3 plus reference TRBV13 and TRBJ2-2, the full variable domain is AAGVIQSPRHLIKEKRETATLKCYPIPRHDTVYWYQQGPGQDPQFLISFYEKMQSDKGSIPDRFSAQQFSDYHSELNMSSLELGDSALYFCASTLAGGNTGELFFGEGSRLTVL.

In this sample, this clone turned up a few times. V usage is TRBV24-1 and J usage is TRBJ2-6; D ambiguous. CDR1 is KGHDR, CDR2 SFDVKD, per germline. The V and J ends lost 4 bases and 0 bases respectively, with 6 bases between them. The CDR3 spans 15 residues. The CDR3 region is CATSELISGANVLTF. The CDR3 DNA reads TGTGCCACCAGTGAGCTGATCTCTGGGGCCAACGTCCTGACTTTC.

The J gene is TRBJ2-5, the V gene TRBV24-1; TRBD1 aligns across 7 bases. This CDR3 region has 14 residues. Unmatched junction bases numbered 4, after V lost 3 bases and J lost 4 bases. Looked up from germline, CDR1 is KGHDR and CDR2 is SFDVKD. The CDR3 DNA is TGTGCCACCAGTGATCCGGGACAGCTAGAGACCCAGTACTTC. This gives the protein CATSDPGQLETQYF.

This chain uses TRBV29-1 with TRBJ2-7; D not certain. The CDR3 extends over 9 amino acids. V lost 5 bases and J lost 9, with 8 bases in between. Germline V gene sequence: CDR1 SQVTM, CDR2 ANQGSEA. This chain's CDR3 is CSVRGSQYF. DNA for the CDR3: TGCAGCGTTCGTGGGTCGCAGTACTTC.

This chain uses TRBV27 with TRBJ2-1; D is ambiguous. The germline V and J ends were trimmed by 1 base and 9 bases, with 10 bases remaining between them. The germline V gene encodes CDR1 MNHEY and CDR2 SMNVEV (reference sequence). This CDR3 contains 13 residues. The CDR3 sequence is CASSLLLGTEQFF. The CDR3 DNA sequence: TGTGCCAGCAGTTTATTATTAGGAACTGAGCAGTTCTTC.

This clone was recorded once. The chain is built from TRBV6-6 and TRBJ1-1; 8 bases fit TRBD1. V gave up 5 bases and J gave up 6 bases; unmatched junction bases: 11. This CDR3 is 15 amino acids long. The germline V gene encodes CDR1 MNHNY and CDR2 SVGAGI (reference sequence). The CDR3 protein is CASSLPQGVDAEAFF. CDR3 nucleotide sequence: TGTGCCAGCAGTCTCCCACAGGGGGTGGACGCTGAAGCTTTCTTT.

J is TRBJ1-6 and V is TRBV6-1; D not certain. The CDR3 length is 16 residues. Germline V gene lookup returns CDR1 MNHNS and CDR2 SASEGT. Trimming removed 2 bases at V and 7 bases at J, with 15 bases between. The CDR3 reads CASSELEGMGNSPLHF. The CDR3 DNA sequence: TGTGCCAGCAGTGAATTAGAGGGAATGGGGAATTCACCCCTCCACTTT.

The chain is built from TRBV7-9 and TRBJ1-6; D not resolved. Per the germline V gene, CDR1 is SEHNR and CDR2 is FQNEAQ (reference sequence). This CDR3 is 13 amino acids long. Deletions cut 6 bases from V and 6 bases from J, with 9 bases between. DNA of the CDR3: TGTGCCAGCAGTCTCGACCGTAATTCACCCCTCCACTTT. This gives the protein CASSLDRNSPLHF. Full variable domain (outside the CDR3, taken from reference TRBV7-9 and TRBJ1-6): DTGVSQNPRHKITKRGQNVTFRCDPISEHNRLYWYRQTLGQGPEFLTYFQNEAQLEKSRLLSDRFSAERPKGSFSTLEIQRTEQGDSAMYLCASSLDRNSPLHFGNGTRLTVT.

The rearrangement uses TRBV25-1 and TRBJ1-4, with 7 bases matching TRBD1. Unmatched junction bases numbered 5, after V lost 6 bases and J lost 13 bases. This CDR3 spans 11 amino acids. The germline gives CDR1 MGHDK, CDR2 SYGVNS. The CDR3 DNA reads as TGTGCCAGCAGGGCCAGGGGGGGACTGTTTTTT. The encoded protein is CASRARGGLFF.

The chain employs TRBV3-1 (or the pseudogene TRBV3-2) and TRBJ1-1; D gene unclear. Trimming shortened V by 3 bases and J by 4 bases, and 12 bases separated the two germline ends. Germline V gives CDR1 LGHDT, CDR2 YNNKEL (reference sequence). This CDR3 is 14 amino acids long. Here the CDR3 DNA reads TGTGCCAGCAGCCAGTCTGTGTCGGGCACTGAAGCTTTCTTT. This sequence encodes CASSQSVSGTEAFF.